One sample yielded the 14 T cell receptor beta chains listed below, sequenced in a study of T cell repertoires in cytomegalovirus infection. TCRdb re-called the reads with MiXCR, one entry per CDR3 protein. The sample lists hundreds of thousands of distinct CDR3 sequences, about a third occurring once. The sample comprised PBMCs. These TCRs come from a human donor in good health (CMV status not recorded). Some clones in this sample may be carry-over from other donors' samples.

This clonotype appeared a few times. CDR3 in amino acids: CASSRDGTGNTIYF. The CDR3 nucleotides are TGTGCCAGCAGCCGGGACGGAACTGGAAACACCATATATTTT. The V gene is TRBV28, the J gene TRBJ1-3; D perhaps matches TRBD1 (5 bases). The V and J ends lost 6 bases and 2 bases respectively, with 11 bases between them. Germline CDR1 and CDR2: MDHEN and SYDVKM. The CDR3 is made up of 14 amino acids. The variable domain in full, completed from reference TRBV28 and TRBJ1-3, reads DVKVTQSSRYLVKRTGEKVFLECVQDMDHENMFWYRQDPGLGLRLIYFSYDVKMKEKGDIPEGYSVSREKKERFSLILESASTNQTSMYLCASSRDGTGNTIYFGEGSWLTVV.

V and J are TRBV5-5 and TRBJ2-6; D is ambiguous. The CDR3 sequence is 15 residues long. Trimming cost V 2 bases and J 2 bases, with 8 bases left between them. Germline V gene lookup returns CDR1 SGHKS and CDR2 YYEKEE (reference sequence). CDR3 bases: TGTGCCAGCAGCTTTATTGGAACTGGGGCCAACGTCCTGACTTTC. Residues: CASSFIGTGANVLTF.

This clonotype showed up many times. CDR3 coding DNA: TGTGCCAGCAGGGAAGCAGGAACCTCCTACAATGAGCAGTTCTTC. Translated, it gives CASREAGTSYNEQFF. The V gene is TRBV11-1, the J gene TRBJ2-1; D call uncertain. V lost 6 bases to trimming and J lost 0 bases, with 12 bases between them. This CDR3 has 15 residues. CDR1 is SGHAT and CDR2 is FQDESV in the germline V gene (reference sequence).

This chain uses TRBV5-4 with TRBJ2-3; 8 nucleotides line up with TRBD2. The CDR3 runs 16 residues. The germline V gene encodes CDR1 SGHNT and CDR2 YYREEE (reference sequence). With 0 bases clipped from V and 2 bases from J, the junction kept 5 bases outside the gene matches. The CDR3 region has the DNA TGTGCCAGCAGCTTGGGTTTTAGCGGGGCCACAGATACGCAGTATTTT. Translating gives CASSLGFSGATDTQYF.

The chain employs TRBV7-6 and TRBJ2-7; 7 bases line up with TRBD1. CDR3 size: 14 residues. The germline gives CDR1 SGHVS, CDR2 FNYEAQ. Trimming at V came to 4 bases and at J to 3 bases, leaving 6 bases not matched to a gene. The CDR3 DNA sequence: TGTGCCAGCAGCTCGACAGGGCCGAACTACGAGCAGTACTTC. This codes for CASSSTGPNYEQYF.

This chain connects TRBV6-1 to TRBJ1-4; no reliable D call. This CDR3 is built from 14 residues. Germline V gene sequence: CDR1 MNHNS, CDR2 SASEGT. With 1 base removed from V and 5 bases from J, the gap between germline ends came to 8 bases. Written as DNA, the CDR3 is TGTGCCAGCAGTGAAGGGTCCGGGAATGAAAAACTGTTTTTT. Translating gives CASSEGSGNEKLFF.

The genes are TRBV6-5 and TRBJ2-3; 7 bases match TRBD2. The junction had 8 bases not matched to a gene; V was cut back by 5 bases and J by 3 bases. This CDR3 is built from 15 residues. The germline CDR1 and CDR2 sequences are MNHEY and SVGAGI. The CDR3 region has the DNA TGTGCCAGCAGTGGGGAGGGGAGGAGTACAGATACGCAGTATTTT. Residues: CASSGEGRSTDTQYF.

The chain couples TRBV30 to TRBJ2-1; D call uncertain. Germline CDR1 GTSNPN, CDR2 SVGIG (reference sequence). This CDR3 has 12 residues. The germline V and J ends were trimmed by 4 bases and 4 bases, with 8 bases remaining between them. The CDR3 nucleotides read TGTGCCTGGACTGCCGGATACAATGAGCAGTTCTTC. Translated, it gives CAWTAGYNEQFF.

There are many counts of this clonotype. This rearrangement joins TRBV28 to TRBJ1-4, with 7 bases fitting TRBD1. The V gene end was trimmed by 3 bases and the J gene end by 5 bases; junction bases not matched to a gene: 3. This CDR3 spans 14 amino acids. CDR1 is MDHEN, CDR2 SYDVKM, per germline. This CDR3 is CASSFLDRNEKLFF. The CDR3 bases are TGTGCCAGCAGTTTTCTGGACAGGAATGAAAAACTGTTTTTT.

Remarks on this clonotype: This may be a read error: a much more frequent sequence differs by one nucleotide. J is TRBJ2-7 and V is TRBV11-1; perhaps TRBD1 as D (6 bases). Looked up from germline, CDR1 is SGHAT and CDR2 is FQDESV (reference sequence). The CDR3 covers 14 residues. The CDR3 sequence is CGSSAGQLTYEQYF. DNA of the CDR3: TGTGGCAGCAGCGCCGGACAGTTGACCTACGAGCAGTACTTC.

The chain employs TRBV5-6 and TRBJ2-6; D call uncertain. CDR1 is SGHDT and CDR2 is YYEEEE in the germline V gene. The V and J ends lost 2 bases and 0 bases respectively, with 6 bases between them. The CDR3 runs 15 residues. CDR3 protein: CASSFLVSGANVLTF. The CDR3 coding sequence is TGTGCCAGCAGCTTTCTGGTCTCTGGGGCCAACGTCCTGACTTTC.

This clonotype was detected ten times or more. The V and J genes are TRBV7-2 and TRBJ1-3; D uncertain. Per the germline V gene, CDR1 is SGHTA and CDR2 is FQGNSA. CDR3 length equals 13 residues. Trimming removed 5 bases at V and 4 bases at J, with 9 bases between. DNA of the CDR3: TGTGCCAGCAGCCCAGAGGCGGGAAACACCATATATTTT. Translated, it gives CASSPEAGNTIYF.

The table lists this clonotype with many counts. The gene calls are TRBV6-6 and TRBJ1-1; D perhaps matches TRBD1 (5 bases). Trimming removed 8 bases from V and 0 bases from J, with 13 bases in between. Germline V gene sequence: CDR1 MNHNY, CDR2 SVGAGI (reference sequence). The CDR3 is 14 residues long. The CDR3 here is CASSEGFVNTEAFF. As DNA, the CDR3 is TGTGCCAGCTCGGAGGGGTTTGTGAACACTGAAGCTTTCTTT.

The V call is TRBV3-1, the J call TRBJ1-1; D remains ambiguous. The germline V gene has CDR1 LGHDT and CDR2 YNNKEL (reference sequence). Trimming shortened V by 1 base and J by 0 bases, and 6 bases separated the two germline ends. There are 14 residues in the CDR3. The CDR3 sequence is CASSQVAMNTEAFF. CDR3 nucleotides: TGTGCCAGCAGCCAAGTGGCGATGAACACTGAAGCTTTCTTT.